These T cell receptor beta chains were read from a single sample in a study of T cell responses to AZD1222 COVID-19 vaccine. Only in-frame clones appear in the TCRdb table, and some are missing; sequencing was by immunoSEQ multiplex PCR. Here the sample spans 150,000 to 200,000 clones, approximately 93% being singletons. Here the sequenced sample was peripheral blood, taken on day 0 of AZD1222 vaccination. These receptors all stem from an adult in good health. CDR3s include the opening cysteine and the closing phenylalanine or tryptophan. The D gene is left open where the match is weak. Not every row has a clone size; where given, it reads once, few, many or a size class.

j_call | v_call | d_call | clone_size | cdr3_aa | cdr3_nt
TRBJ2-7 | TRBV6-1 | TRBD2 | . | CASSASWASGSYEQYF | TGTGCCAGCAGTGCATCCTGGGCTAGCGGGAGCTACGAGCAGTACTTC
TRBJ1-1 | TRBV11-2 | . | . | CASSLYPQGDVMNTEAFF | TGTGCCAGCAGCTTATACCCACAGGGAGACGTCATGAACACTGAAGCTTTCTTT
TRBJ1-4 | TRBV3-1/TRBV3-2 | TRBD1 | . | CASSQGGQGYEKLFF | TGTGCCAGCAGCCAAGGGGGACAGGGGTATGAAAAACTGTTTTTT
TRBJ1-2 | TRBV5-4 | . | once | CASSLPTPGLWGYGYTF | TGTGCCAGCAGCTTGCCTACACCCGGGTTATGGGGCTATGGCTACACCTTC
TRBJ2-7 | TRBV10-2 | TRBD2 | . | CASSDAGGPYEQYF | TGCGCCAGCAGTGACGCGGGGGGGCCCTACGAGCAGTACTTC
TRBJ2-3 | TRBV18 | . | once | CASSPADTQYF | TGTGCCAGCTCACCAGCAGATACGCAGTATTTT
TRBJ1-5 | TRBV19 | . | . | CASSDTGANQPQHF | TGTGCCAGTAGCGATACAGGAGCAAATCAGCCCCAGCATTTT
TRBJ2-1 | TRBV27 | TRBD2 | . | CASSSPSAGGSYNEQFF | TGTGCCAGCAGTTCCCCCTCTGCGGGAGGCTCCTACAATGAGCAGTTCTTC
TRBJ1-1 | TRBV4-1 | . | . | CASSQPPGPVNTEAFF | TGCGCCAGCAGCCAACCACCCGGGCCCGTGAACACTGAAGCTTTCTTT
TRBJ2-2 | TRBV9 | TRBD2 | . | CASNNGLAAGELFF | TGTGCCAGCAATAACGGACTAGCGGCCGGGGAGCTGTTTTTT
TRBJ1-3 | TRBV12-3/TRBV12-4 | . | . | CASSFGELNTIYF | TGTGCCAGCAGTTTTGGGGAGCTAAACACCATATATTTT
TRBJ1-4 | TRBV6-5 | . | once | CASRIRQATNEKLFF | TGTGCCAGCAGGATTAGACAGGCAACTAATGAAAAACTGTTTTTT
TRBJ1-3 | TRBV5-1 | TRBD1 | . | CASSPGTVSGNTIYF | TGCGCCAGCAGCCCCGGGACAGTCTCTGGAAACACCATATATTTT
TRBJ1-3 | TRBV5-1 | . | . | CASSLSTATNTIYF | TGCGCCAGCAGCCTATCGACGGCCACAAACACCATATATTTT
TRBJ1-3 | TRBV11-2 | . | . | CASSFQGTNSGNTIYF | TGTGCCAGCAGCTTCCAGGGAACAAACTCTGGAAACACCATATATTTT
TRBJ2-4 | TRBV5-1 | TRBD2 | once | CASMTSGKNDIQYF | TGCGCCAGCATGACTAGCGGGAAGAACGACATTCAGTACTTC
TRBJ2-1 | TRBV20-1 | . | . | CSASSVVDAYNEQFF | TGCAGTGCTAGTTCGGTAGTTGATGCATACAATGAGCAGTTCTTC
TRBJ1-3 | TRBV5-1 | TRBD1 | . | CASSFWGTVLSGNTIYF | TGCGCCAGCAGCTTTTGGGGGACAGTACTCTCTGGAAACACCATATATTTT
TRBJ1-6 | TRBV5-6 | . | . | CASSTPASPLHF | TGTGCCAGCAGCACACCAGCTTCACCCCTCCACTTT
TRBJ2-1 | TRBV19 | . | . | CASRPEGSGSYNEQFF | TGTGCCAGTAGACCCGAGGGGTCCGGCTCCTACAATGAGCAGTTCTTC
TRBJ1-1 | TRBV10-1 | . | . | CASSEYRDDVEAFF | TGCGCCAGCAGTGAGTACAGGGATGACGTTGAAGCTTTCTTT
TRBJ2-7 | TRBV6-1 | . | . | CASSELGPYEQYF | TGTGCCAGCAGTGAATTAGGGCCCTACGAGCAGTACTTC
TRBJ1-5 | TRBV5-1 | . | . | CASREGGGNQPQHF | TGCGCCAGCAGGGAGGGAGGCGGCAATCAGCCCCAGCATTTT
TRBJ2-5 | TRBV5-1 | TRBD2 | . | CASSEGLAGYQETQYF | TGCGCCAGCAGCGAGGGACTAGCGGGGTACCAAGAGACCCAGTACTTC
TRBJ2-1 | TRBV9 | TRBD2 | . | CASSPLVGTSGYNEQFF | TGTGCCAGCAGCCCGTTGGTGGGGACTAGCGGCTACAATGAGCAGTTCTTC
TRBJ1-2 | TRBV19 | TRBD1 | once | CASSIEQGADYGYTF | TGTGCCAGTAGTATAGAGCAGGGGGCCGACTATGGCTACACCTTC
TRBJ1-4 | TRBV27 | . | . | CASSIRTETEKLFF | TGTGCCAGCAGTATTCGGACGGAAACCGAAAAACTGTTTTTT
TRBJ1-1 | TRBV19 | TRBD1 | . | CASSFATGGFAEAFF | TGTGCCAGTAGTTTCGCGACAGGGGGGTTCGCTGAAGCTTTCTTT
TRBJ1-1 | TRBV19 | . | . | CASLYTQSTEAFF | TGTGCCAGCCTCTACACCCAATCCACTGAAGCTTTCTTT
TRBJ1-6 | TRBV9 | TRBD1 | . | CASSVATGQGSPLHF | TGTGCCAGCAGCGTAGCGACAGGGCAAGGGTCACCCCTCCACTTT
TRBJ1-1 | TRBV6-5 | TRBD1 | once | CASSYWGQPNTEAFF | TGTGCCAGCAGTTACTGGGGACAGCCGAACACTGAAGCTTTCTTT
TRBJ2-7 | TRBV11-3 | . | . | CASSLGVHYEQYF | TGTGCCAGCAGCTTAGGGGTCCACTACGAGCAGTACTTC
TRBJ2-1 | TRBV12-3/TRBV12-4 | . | . | CASSLGSYNEQFF | TGTGCCAGCAGTTTAGGGTCCTACAATGAGCAGTTCTTC
TRBJ1-2 | TRBV6-5 | . | . | CASSYLGGYTF | TGTGCCAGCAGTTATTTGGGGGGCTACACCTTC
TRBJ1-5 | TRBV5-1 | TRBD1 | . | CASSTGTGAEPQHF | TGCGCCAGCAGCACCGGGACAGGGGCTGAGCCCCAGCATTTT
TRBJ1-2 | TRBV27 | TRBD1 | . | CASSDRGQFVLGYTF | TGTGCCAGCTCAGACAGGGGGCAGTTCGTTCTTGGCTACACCTTC
TRBJ2-4 | TRBV5-6 | TRBD1 | . | CASSLAIAGLTGGYIQYF | TGTGCCAGCAGCTTGGCTATTGCGGGATTAACAGGGGGATACATTCAGTACTTC
TRBJ2-3 | TRBV9 | . | . | CASSNTRDTQYF | TGTGCCAGCAGTAATACGAGGGATACGCAGTATTTT
TRBJ2-1 | TRBV5-1 | . | . | CASSFLDNEQFF | TGCGCCAGCAGCTTCCTGGACAATGAGCAGTTCTTC
TRBJ1-6 | TRBV27 | . | . | CASSYQRTADNSPLHF | TGTGCCAGCAGCTATCAGAGGACAGCTGATAATTCACCCCTCCACTTT
TRBJ2-7 | TRBV28 | . | . | CASSLSARTSGEQYF | TGTGCCAGCAGTTTAAGTGCTCGTACCAGTGGGGAGCAGTACTTC
TRBJ2-3 | TRBV15 | TRBD1 | . | CATSRGTGGETDTQYF | TGTGCCACCAGCAGAGGGACAGGGGGCGAGACAGATACGCAGTATTTT
TRBJ2-3 | TRBV2 | TRBD2 | . | CASAASGRTDTQYF | TGTGCCAGCGCGGCTAGCGGGAGGACAGATACGCAGTATTTT
TRBJ1-6 | TRBV11-2 | . | . | CASSARTWGSPLHF | TGTGCCAGCTCCGCTCGGACCTGGGGTTCACCCCTCCACTTT
TRBJ2-5 | TRBV24-1 | . | . | CATSDWETQYF | TGTGCCACCAGTGATTGGGAGACCCAGTACTTC
TRBJ1-1 | TRBV7-8 | . | . | CASSFIPGLNTEAFF | TGTGCCAGCAGCTTTATTCCGGGCTTGAACACTGAAGCTTTCTTT
TRBJ1-1 | TRBV19 | . | . | CASSIAQLYKEAFF | TGTGCCAGTAGTATTGCACAGTTATATAAAGAAGCTTTCTTT
TRBJ1-4 | TRBV19 | . | . | CATLPGANDEKLFF | TGTGCCACCCTTCCTGGGGCAAATGATGAAAAACTGTTTTTT
TRBJ1-3 | TRBV4-1 | . | once | CASSQVNSRPGPGNTIYF | TGCGCCAGCAGCCAAGTTAACTCCCGGCCGGGGCCTGGAAACACCATATATTTT
TRBJ1-3 | TRBV11-2 | . | . | CASSLSIDGDTIYF | TGTGCCAGCAGCTTATCCATTGATGGTGACACCATATATTTT
TRBJ1-2 | TRBV12-5 | . | . | CASGSPHSYTF | TGTGCTAGTGGTTCGCCTCATTCATACACCTTC
TRBJ1-2 | TRBV6-5 | TRBD1 | . | CASSYDREKGDYGYTF | TGTGCCAGCAGTTATGACAGGGAGAAGGGGGACTATGGCTACACCTTC
TRBJ1-6 | TRBV3-1/TRBV3-2 | TRBD1 | . | CASSPTGGNAPLHF | TGTGCCAGCAGCCCGACAGGGGGTAATGCACCCCTCCACTTT